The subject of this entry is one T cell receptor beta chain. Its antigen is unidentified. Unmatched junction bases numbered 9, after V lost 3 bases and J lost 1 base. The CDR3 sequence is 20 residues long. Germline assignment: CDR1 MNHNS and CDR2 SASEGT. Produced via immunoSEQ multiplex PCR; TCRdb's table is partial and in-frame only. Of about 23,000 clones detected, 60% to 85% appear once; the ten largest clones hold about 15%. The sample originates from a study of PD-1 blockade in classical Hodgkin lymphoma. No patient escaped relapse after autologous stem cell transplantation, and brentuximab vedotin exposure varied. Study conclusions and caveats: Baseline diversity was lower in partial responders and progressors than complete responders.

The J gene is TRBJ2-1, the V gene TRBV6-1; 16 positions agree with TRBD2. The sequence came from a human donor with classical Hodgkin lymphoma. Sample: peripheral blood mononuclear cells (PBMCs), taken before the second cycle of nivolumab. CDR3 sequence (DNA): TGTGCCAGCAGTGATGTCCCGGGACTAGCGGGAGGGTCATCCTACAATGAGCAGTTCTTC. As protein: CASSDVPGLAGGSSYNEQFF.